This T cell receptor beta chain was captured by sequencing in a study of early T cells in non-severe SARS-CoV-2 infection. In its sample, this clonotype was seen many times. The antigen is undetermined. Trimming removed 5 bases from V and 4 bases from J; junction bases left unmatched: 6. The CDR3 totals 14 residues. CDR1 MNHEY and CDR2 SVGAGI come from the germline V gene. TCRdb recomputed calls from the 5' RACE reads with MiXCR, one row per CDR3 protein. The top ten hold 8.5% to 10% of the sample, which has just under 45,000 distinct CDR3 sequences, approximately 11% seen once. The study, taken as a whole, reports: VDJdb-based matching was biased toward anti-spike CD8 responses and missed private and CD4 specificities.

The J gene is TRBJ1-2, the V gene TRBV6-5; TRBD1 aligns across 8 bases. Sequencing was performed on whole blood. The TCR was taken from an adult who was a healthcare worker with PCR-confirmed SARS-CoV-2 infection or an uninfected control (not recorded which). The CDR3 spells CASSAGQGAYGYTF. The DNA for the CDR3 is TGTGCCAGCAGTGCCGGACAGGGCGCCTATGGCTACACCTTC.